This T cell receptor (beta chain) was profiled in a study of regulatory T cells in long-lasting Graves disease. General study findings and limits: Fewer public clonotypes were shared by new patients (around 990) than by persistent patients (2,741).

As to time point: newly diagnosed GD, antithyroid drugs for less than 3 months. PBMCs were the source of the RNA used for TCR sequencing. Patients with Graves' disease were diagnosed by American Thyroid Association guidelines. The table lists this clonotype with many counts. The antigen remains undetermined. Arm-PCR of CDR3 regions with iRepertoire HTBI primers generated TCR beta libraries. TCRdb called the multiplex PCR reads again in MiXCR, with one record for every CDR3 protein. The repertoire holds about 420,000 distinct CDR3 sequences, with about 15% as singletons. This sample was shared with a second study, whose subject was T cells in Graves' hyperthyroidism and ophthalmopathy. That investigation notes: An initial round of RT-PCR targeting the TCR CDR3 relied on the HTBI primer set.

The material was peripheral blood mononuclear cells (PBMCs), obtained at new diagnosis, from a patient treated with antithyroid drugs. The sequence came from a woman between 18 and 30 years old with Graves disease.

CDR3 amino acids: CASSLGTGYSGYTF. CDR3 DNA sequence: TGTGCCAGCAGCTTAGGGACAGGGTATAGCGGCTACACCTTC. The rearrangement uses TRBV7-8 and TRBJ1-2; 8 bases line up with TRBD1. V lost 1 base, J lost 8 bases, and 6 bases stayed unmatched. The CDR3 contains 14 residues. Germline-derived CDR1 and CDR2 are SGHVS and FQNEAQ.